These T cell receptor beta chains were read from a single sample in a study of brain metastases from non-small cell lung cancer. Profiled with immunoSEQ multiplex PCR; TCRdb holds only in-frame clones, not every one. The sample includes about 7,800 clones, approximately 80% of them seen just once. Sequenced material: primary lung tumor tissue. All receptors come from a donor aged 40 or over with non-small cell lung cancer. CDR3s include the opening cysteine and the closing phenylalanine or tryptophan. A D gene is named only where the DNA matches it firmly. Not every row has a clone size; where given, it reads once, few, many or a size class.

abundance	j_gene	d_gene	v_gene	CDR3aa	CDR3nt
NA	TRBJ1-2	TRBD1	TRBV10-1	CAGHLGQNYGYTF	TGCGCCGGCCATCTGGGACAGAACTATGGCTACACCTTC
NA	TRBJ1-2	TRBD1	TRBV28	CASSLSFRGDNYGYTF	TGTGCCAGCAGTTTATCCTTCAGGGGGGATAACTATGGCTACACCTTC
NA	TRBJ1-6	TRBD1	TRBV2	CTSSLTRDRYNSPLHF	TGTACCAGCAGTTTGACCCGGGACAGGTATAATTCACCCCTCCACTTT
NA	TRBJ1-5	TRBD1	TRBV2	CASSGTGHQPQHF	TGTGCCAGCAGTGGGACAGGCCATCAGCCCCAGCATTTT
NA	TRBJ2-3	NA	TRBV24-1	CATSDTRGRPDTQYF	TGTGCCACCAGTGATACCCGGGGGCGCCCCGATACGCAGTATTTT
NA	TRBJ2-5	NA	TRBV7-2	CASSRPPGDPETQYF	TGTGCCAGCAGTCGACCCCCGGGGGACCCAGAGACCCAGTACTTC
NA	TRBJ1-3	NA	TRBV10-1	CASSPGGIYF	TGCGCCAGCAGTCCCGGGGGTATATATTTT
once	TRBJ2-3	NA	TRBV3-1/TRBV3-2	CASSQAIYDTQYF	TGTGCCAGCAGCCAAGCCATCTACGATACGCAGTATTTT
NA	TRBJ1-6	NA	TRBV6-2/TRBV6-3	CASSRNRSPLHF	TGTGCCAGCAGCCGAAATCGTTCACCCCTCCACTTT
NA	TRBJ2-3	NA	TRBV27	CASSLFARGTDTQYF	TGTGCCAGCAGTTTATTCGCGCGGGGCACAGATACGCAGTATTTT
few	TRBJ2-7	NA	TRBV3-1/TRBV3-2	CASSQDLEEQYF	TGTGCCAGCAGCCAAGATTTGGAGGAGCAGTACTTC
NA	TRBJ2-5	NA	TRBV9	CASSAPGTGTRETQYF	TGTGCCAGCAGCGCGCCCGGGACAGGGACTAGGGAGACCCAGTACTTC
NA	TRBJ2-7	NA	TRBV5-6	CASSVNRVEQYF	TGTGCCAGCAGCGTGAACAGGGTCGAGCAGTACTTC
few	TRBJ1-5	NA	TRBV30	CAWSVEGRQPQHF	TGTGCCTGGAGTGTCGAGGGGCGTCAGCCCCAGCATTTT
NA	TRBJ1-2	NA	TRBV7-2	CASSPSGLRGVWYGYTF	TGTGCCAGCAGCCCCTCAGGGCTCCGGGGGGTATGGTATGGCTACACCTTC
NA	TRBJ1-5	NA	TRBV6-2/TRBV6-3	CASSYGGPTQHF	TGTGCCAGCAGTTACGGAGGGCCTACCCAGCATTTT
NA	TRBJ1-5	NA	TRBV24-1	CATSDTDDKPQHF	TGTGCCACCAGTGATACGGACGACAAGCCCCAGCATTTT
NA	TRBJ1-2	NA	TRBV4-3	CASSQEIDAYGYTF	TGCGCCAGCAGCCAAGAGATTGACGCCTATGGCTACACCTTC
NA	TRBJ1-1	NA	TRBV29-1	CSVEKSGTPSTF	TGCAGCGTTGAAAAGTCGGGGACACCGTCTACCTTT
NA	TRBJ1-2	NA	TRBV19	CASSQGQVGYGYTF	TGTGCCAGTAGCCAGGGGCAGGTTGGCTATGGCTACACCTTC
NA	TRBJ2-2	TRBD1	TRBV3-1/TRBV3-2	CASSQDTGAGTGELFF	TGTGCCAGCAGCCAAGATACAGGGGCTGGAACCGGGGAGCTGTTTTTT
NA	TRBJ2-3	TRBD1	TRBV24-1	CATSRTAGSGQLSTDTQYF	TGTGCCACTAGTAGGACCGCCGGATCGGGACAGCTTAGCACAGATACGCAGTATTTT
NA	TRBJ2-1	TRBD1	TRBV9	CASSPAGQVAYNEQFF	TGTGCCAGCAGCCCAGCCGGACAGGTGGCCTACAATGAGCAGTTCTTC
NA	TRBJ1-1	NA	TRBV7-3	CASSVGIHTEAFF	TGTGCCAGCAGCGTCGGGATCCACACTGAAGCTTTCTTT
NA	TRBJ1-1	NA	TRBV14	CASSTQGYTEAFF	TGTGCCAGCAGCACCCAGGGCTACACTGAAGCTTTCTTT
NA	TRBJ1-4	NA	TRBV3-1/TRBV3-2	CASSQDWGGGEKLFF	TGTGCCAGCAGCCAAGATTGGGGGGGAGGCGAAAAACTGTTTTTT
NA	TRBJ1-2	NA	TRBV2	CASSESTANYGYTF	TGTGCCAGCAGTGAATCGACAGCAAACTATGGCTACACCTTC
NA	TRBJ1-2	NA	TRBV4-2	CASSQEIGRGTPPPSTF	TGTGCCAGCAGCCAAGAAATCGGGCGCGGGACACCGCCCCCCTCGACCTTC
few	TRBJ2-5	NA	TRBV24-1	CATSESAGQETQYF	TGTGCCACCAGTGAATCAGCGGGCCAAGAGACCCAGTACTTC
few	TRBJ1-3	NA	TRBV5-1	CASSLARGDTIYF	TGCGCCAGCAGCTTGGCGAGGGGAGACACCATATATTTT
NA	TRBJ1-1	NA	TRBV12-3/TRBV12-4	CATAWGGTEAFF	TGTGCCACCGCCTGGGGTGGCACTGAAGCTTTCTTT
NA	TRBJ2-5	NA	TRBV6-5	CASSPGETQYF	TGTGCCAGCAGTCCAGGGGAGACCCAGTACTTC
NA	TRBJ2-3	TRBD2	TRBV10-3	CAISETSENTDTQYF	TGTGCCATCAGTGAAACTAGCGAGAACACAGATACGCAGTATTTT
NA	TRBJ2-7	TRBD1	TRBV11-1	CASSSDRDEQYF	TGTGCCAGCAGCTCGGACAGGGACGAGCAGTACTTC
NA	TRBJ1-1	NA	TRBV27	CASSPNVESEAFF	TGTGCCAGCAGCCCTAACGTAGAGTCTGAAGCTTTCTTT
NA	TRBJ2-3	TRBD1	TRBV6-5	CASSNDRDGTDTQYF	TGTGCCAGCAGCAACGACAGGGATGGCACAGATACGCAGTATTTT
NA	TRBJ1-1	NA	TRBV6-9	CASSSVGGYAEAFF	TGTGCCAGCAGTTCCGTGGGAGGGTACGCTGAAGCTTTCTTT
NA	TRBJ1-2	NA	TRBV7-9	CASSFGGTRNGYTF	TGTGCCAGCAGCTTTGGGGGTACGAGGAATGGCTACACCTTC
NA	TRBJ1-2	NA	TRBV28	CASKLQGLVYGYTF	TGTGCCAGCAAACTGCAGGGGTTGGTCTATGGCTACACCTTC
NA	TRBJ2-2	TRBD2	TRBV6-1	CASSARSGGENTGELFF	TGTGCCAGCAGTGCACGTAGCGGGGGGGAGAACACCGGGGAGCTATTTTTT
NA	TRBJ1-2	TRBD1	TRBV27	CASTTSRNRGQGYTF	TGTGCCAGCACAACCTCCCGGAACAGGGGGCAAGGCTACACCTTC
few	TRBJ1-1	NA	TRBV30	CAWSIQIYMNTEAFF	TGTGCCTGGAGTATCCAGATCTACATGAACACTGAAGCTTTCTTT
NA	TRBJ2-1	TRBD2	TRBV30	CASVTMWTSGGPRYNEQFF	TGTGCCTCCGTGACAATGTGGACTAGCGGGGGGCCTCGCTACAATGAGCAGTTCTTC